The clone carrying this T cell receptor (beta chain) has more than one count but fewer than ten. Antigen: not known. Assay: immunoSEQ multiplex PCR; the TCRdb copy retains only in-frame clones and omits some. The sample lists about a million clones, about three quarters occurring once. This entry comes from a study of shared clonotypes between healthy human individuals. About the study: Per-donor plates numbered three CD4 naive, three CD4 memory, two CD8 naive and one CD8 memory.

Study outcomes and limitations: Shared clonotypes across all four donors exceeded non-shared ones in generation probability.

Adults of Caucasian background living in Nashville, Tennessee made up all donors. Germline assignment: CDR1 MDHEN and CDR2 SYDVKM. The CDR3 has 13 amino acids. V was pared by 4 bases and J by 5 bases, with 10 bases between. The clonotype originates from a man between 18 and 35 years old in good health. The chain employs TRBV28 and TRBJ2-3; possible D gene TRBD2, 5 bases. The sample taken for sequencing was memory CD4+ T cells sorted from blood. Subset in this sample: CD45RA-negative fraction. The CDR3: CASSSLREDTQYF. As DNA, the CDR3 is TGTGCCAGCAGTTCCCTCCGGGAAGATACGCAGTATTTT.